This TCR beta chain was identified during a study of blood T cells in healthy people across ages. Extraction of total RNA produced a minimum of 5.5 micrograms from each sample. Remarks on this clonotype: Its antigen remains unknown.

A second PCR, run for 7 to 11 cycles, used a sample-barcoded 5' primer plus a J-beta primer mix. TCRdb ran MiXCR on the 5' RACE reads and lists one entry per CDR3 protein. The sample carries around 800,000 distinct CDR3 sequences, about 62% recorded once. Germline V gene sequence: CDR1 SNHLY, CDR2 FYNNEI. V lost 6 bases and J lost 1, with 7 bases in between. The CDR3 totals 13 residues. General observations from the study: Expanded clonotype changes were possibly confounded by unknown donor CMV status. The long-lived group displayed more naive CD4+ cells, plus higher diversity, than the aged donors did.

Sequencing used blood. The chain combines TRBV2 with TRBJ1-3; D is ambiguous. This TCR was recovered from a man between 25 and 39 years old in good health. Written as DNA, the CDR3 is TGTGCCAGCAGCGTTTTATCTGGAAACACCATATATTTT. Translated: CASSVLSGNTIYF.